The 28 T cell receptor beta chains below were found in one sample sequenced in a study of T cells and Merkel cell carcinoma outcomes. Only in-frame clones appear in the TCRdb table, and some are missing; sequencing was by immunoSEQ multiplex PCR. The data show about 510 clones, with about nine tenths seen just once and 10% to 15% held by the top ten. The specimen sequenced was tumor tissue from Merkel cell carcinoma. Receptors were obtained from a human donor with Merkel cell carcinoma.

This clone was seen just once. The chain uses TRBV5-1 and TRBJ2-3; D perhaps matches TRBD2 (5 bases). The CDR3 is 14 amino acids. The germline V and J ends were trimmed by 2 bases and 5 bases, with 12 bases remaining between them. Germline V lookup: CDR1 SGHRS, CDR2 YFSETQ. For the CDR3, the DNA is TGCGCCAGCAGCTTAGTGGGAGCAAAAGATACGCAGTATTTT. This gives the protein CASSLVGAKDTQYF.

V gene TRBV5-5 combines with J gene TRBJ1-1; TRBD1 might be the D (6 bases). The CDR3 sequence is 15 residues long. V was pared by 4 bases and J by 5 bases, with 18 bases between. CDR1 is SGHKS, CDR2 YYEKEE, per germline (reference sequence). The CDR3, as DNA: TGTGCCAGCAGCCTGTTGACAGGCGGAATAACTGAAGCTTTCTTT. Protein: CASSLLTGGITEAFF.

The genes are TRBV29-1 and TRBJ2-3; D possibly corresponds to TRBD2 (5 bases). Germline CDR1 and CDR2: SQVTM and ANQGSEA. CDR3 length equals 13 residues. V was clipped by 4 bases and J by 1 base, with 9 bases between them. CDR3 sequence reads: CSVGGSGTDTQYF. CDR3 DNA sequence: TGCAGCGTTGGCGGGTCCGGCACAGATACGCAGTATTTT.

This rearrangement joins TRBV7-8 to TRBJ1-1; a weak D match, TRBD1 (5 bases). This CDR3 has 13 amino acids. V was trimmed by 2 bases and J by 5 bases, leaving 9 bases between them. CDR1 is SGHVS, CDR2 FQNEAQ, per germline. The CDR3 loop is CASSLLGVTEAFF. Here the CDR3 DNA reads TGTGCCAGCAGCTTACTGGGGGTTACTGAAGCTTTCTTT. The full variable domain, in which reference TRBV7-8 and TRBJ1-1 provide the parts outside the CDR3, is GAGVSQSPRYKVAKRGQDVALRCDPISGHVSLFWYQQALGQGPEFLTYFQNEAQLDKSGLPSDRFFAERPEGSVSTLKIQRTQQEDSAVYLCASSLLGVTEAFFGQGTRLTVV.

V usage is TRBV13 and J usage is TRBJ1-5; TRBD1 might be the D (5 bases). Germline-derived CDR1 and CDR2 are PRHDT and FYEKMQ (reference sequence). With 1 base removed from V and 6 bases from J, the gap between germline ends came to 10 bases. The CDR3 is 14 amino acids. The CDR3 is CASSLAGEGQPQHF. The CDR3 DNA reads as TGTGCCAGCAGCTTAGCGGGGGAGGGTCAGCCCCAGCATTTT.

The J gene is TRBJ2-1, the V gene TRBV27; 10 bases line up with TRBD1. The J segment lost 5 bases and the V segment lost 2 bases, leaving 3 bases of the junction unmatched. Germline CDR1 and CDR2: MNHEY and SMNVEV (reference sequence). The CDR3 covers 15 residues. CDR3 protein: CASSLRQGAHNEQFF. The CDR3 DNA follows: TGTGCCAGCAGTTTAAGACAGGGGGCTCACAATGAGCAGTTCTTC.

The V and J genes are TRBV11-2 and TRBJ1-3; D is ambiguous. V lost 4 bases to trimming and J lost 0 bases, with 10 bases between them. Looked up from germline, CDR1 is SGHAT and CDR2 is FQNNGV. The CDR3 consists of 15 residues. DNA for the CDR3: TGTGCCAGCAGCTCCCCGCCGGTCTCTGGAAACACCATATATTTT. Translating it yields CASSSPPVSGNTIYF.

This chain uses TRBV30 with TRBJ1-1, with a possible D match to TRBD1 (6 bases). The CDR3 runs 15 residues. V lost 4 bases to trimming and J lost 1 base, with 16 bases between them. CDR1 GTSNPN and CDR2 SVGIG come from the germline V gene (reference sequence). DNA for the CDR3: TGTGCCTGGACAGTAACGGACAGTTGGAACACTGAAGCTTTCTTT. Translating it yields CAWTVTDSWNTEAFF.

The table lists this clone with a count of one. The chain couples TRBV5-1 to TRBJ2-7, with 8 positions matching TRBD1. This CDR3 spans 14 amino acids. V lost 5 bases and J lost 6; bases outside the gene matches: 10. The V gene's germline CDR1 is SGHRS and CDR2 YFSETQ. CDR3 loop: CASSKTTGEAEQYF. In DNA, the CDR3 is TGCGCCAGCAGTAAAACGACAGGGGAGGCCGAGCAGTACTTC. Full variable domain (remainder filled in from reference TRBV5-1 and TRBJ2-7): KAGVTQTPRYLIKTRGQQVTLSCSPISGHRSVSWYQQTPGQGLQFLFEYFSETQRNKGNFPGRFSGRQFSNSRSEMNVSTLELGDSALYLCASSKTTGEAEQYFGPGTRLTVT.

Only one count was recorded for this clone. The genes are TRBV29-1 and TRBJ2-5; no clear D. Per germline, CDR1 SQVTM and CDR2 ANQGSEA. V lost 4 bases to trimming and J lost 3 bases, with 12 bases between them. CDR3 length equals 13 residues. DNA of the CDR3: TGCAGCGTTGCCCTTGGGTCAGAAGAGACCCAGTACTTC. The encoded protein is CSVALGSEETQYF.

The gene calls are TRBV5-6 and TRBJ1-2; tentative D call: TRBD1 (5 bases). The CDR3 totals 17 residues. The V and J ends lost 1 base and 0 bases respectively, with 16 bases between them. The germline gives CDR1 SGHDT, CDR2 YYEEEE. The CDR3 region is CASSLRQGLLANYGYTF. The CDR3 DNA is TGTGCCAGCAGCTTGCGGCAGGGATTATTAGCTAACTATGGCTACACCTTC. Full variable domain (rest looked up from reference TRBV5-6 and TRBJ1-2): DAGVTQSPTHLIKTRGQQVTLRCSPKSGHDTVSWYQQALGQGPQFIFQYYEEEERQRGNFPDRFSGHQFPNYSSELNVNALLLGDSALYLCASSLRQGLLANYGYTFGSGTRLTVV.

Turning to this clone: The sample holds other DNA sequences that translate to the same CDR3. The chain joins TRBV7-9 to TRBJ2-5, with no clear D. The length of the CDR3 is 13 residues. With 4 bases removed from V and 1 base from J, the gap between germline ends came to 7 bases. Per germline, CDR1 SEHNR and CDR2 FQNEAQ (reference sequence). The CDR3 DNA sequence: TGTGCCAGCAGCTACATAGCCCAAGAGACCCAGTACTTC. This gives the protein CASSYIAQETQYF.

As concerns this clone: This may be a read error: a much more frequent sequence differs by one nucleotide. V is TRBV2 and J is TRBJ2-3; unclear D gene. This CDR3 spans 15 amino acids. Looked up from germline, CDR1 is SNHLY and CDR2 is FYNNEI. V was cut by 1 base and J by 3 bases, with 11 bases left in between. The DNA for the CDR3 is TGTGCCAGCAGTGAAGAAGGAAAACTAACAGATACGCAGTATTTT. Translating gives CASSEEGKLTDTQYF. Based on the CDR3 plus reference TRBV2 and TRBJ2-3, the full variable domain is EPEVTQTPSHQVTQMGQEVILRCVPISNHLYFYWYRQILGQKVEFLVSFYNNEISEKSEIFDDQFSVERPDGSNFTLKIRSTKLEDSAMYFCASSEEGKLTDTQYFGPGTRLTVL.

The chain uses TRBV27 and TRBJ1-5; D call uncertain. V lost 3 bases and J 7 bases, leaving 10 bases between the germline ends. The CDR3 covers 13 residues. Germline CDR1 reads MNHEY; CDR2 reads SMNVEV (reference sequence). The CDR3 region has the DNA TGTGCCAGCAGTTTCGCTGCGTGGCAGCCCCAGCATTTT. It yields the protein CASSFAAWQPQHF.

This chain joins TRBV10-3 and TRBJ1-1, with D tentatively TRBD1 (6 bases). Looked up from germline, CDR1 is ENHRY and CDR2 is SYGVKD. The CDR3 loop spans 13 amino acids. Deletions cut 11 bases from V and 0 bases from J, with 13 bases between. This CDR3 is CAASGVLNTEAFF. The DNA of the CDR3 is TGTGCCGCCTCAGGGGTTCTGAACACTGAAGCTTTCTTT.

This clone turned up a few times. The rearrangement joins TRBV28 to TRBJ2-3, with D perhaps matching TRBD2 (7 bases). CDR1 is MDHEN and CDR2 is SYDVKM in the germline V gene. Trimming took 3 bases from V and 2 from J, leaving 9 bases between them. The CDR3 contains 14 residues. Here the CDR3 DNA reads TGTGCCAGCAGTTTGCGGGGGCCCACAGATACGCAGTATTTT. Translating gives CASSLRGPTDTQYF. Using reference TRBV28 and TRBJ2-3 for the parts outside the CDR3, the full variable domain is DVKVTQSSRYLVKRTGEKVFLECVQDMDHENMFWYRQDPGLGLRLIYFSYDVKMKEKGDIPEGYSVSREKKERFSLILESASTNQTSMYLCASSLRGPTDTQYFGPGTRLTVL.

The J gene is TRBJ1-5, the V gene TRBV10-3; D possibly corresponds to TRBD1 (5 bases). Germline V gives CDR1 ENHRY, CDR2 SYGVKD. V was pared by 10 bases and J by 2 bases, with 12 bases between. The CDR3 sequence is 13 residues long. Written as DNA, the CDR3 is TGTGCCACTCGGGGGGAAGGCAATCAGCCCCAGCATTTT. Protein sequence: CATRGEGNQPQHF.

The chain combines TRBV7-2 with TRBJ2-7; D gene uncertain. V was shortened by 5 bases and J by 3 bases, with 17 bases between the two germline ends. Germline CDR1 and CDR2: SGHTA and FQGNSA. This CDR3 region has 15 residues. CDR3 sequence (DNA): TGTGCCAGCAGCCCCGGGTACTCGAAGCACTACGAGCAGTACTTC. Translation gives CASSPGYSKHYEQYF.

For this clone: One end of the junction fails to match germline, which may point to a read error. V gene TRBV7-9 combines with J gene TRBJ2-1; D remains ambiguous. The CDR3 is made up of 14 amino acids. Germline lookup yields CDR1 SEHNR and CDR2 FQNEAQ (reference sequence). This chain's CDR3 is CASNLVSADNEQFF. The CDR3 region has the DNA TGTGCCAGCAACTTAGTGAGTGCGGACAATGAGCAGTTCTTC. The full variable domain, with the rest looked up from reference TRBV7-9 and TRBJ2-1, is DTGVSQNPRHKITKRGQNVTFRCDPISEHNRLYWYRQTLGQGPEFLTYFQNEAQLEKSRLLSDRFSAERPKGSFSTLEIQRTEQGDSAMYLCASNLVSADNEQFFGPGTRLTVL.

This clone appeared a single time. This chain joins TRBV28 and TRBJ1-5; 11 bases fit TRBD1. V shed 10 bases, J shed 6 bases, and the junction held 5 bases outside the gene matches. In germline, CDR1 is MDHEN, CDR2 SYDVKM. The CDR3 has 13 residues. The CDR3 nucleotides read TGTGCCACCGGACAGGGGGCTAGTCAGCCCCAGCATTTT. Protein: CATGQGASQPQHF.

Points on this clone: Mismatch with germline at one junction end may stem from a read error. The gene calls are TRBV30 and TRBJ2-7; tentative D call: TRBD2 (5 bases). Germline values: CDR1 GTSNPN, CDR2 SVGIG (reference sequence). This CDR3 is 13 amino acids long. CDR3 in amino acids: CTWNRAQTGEQYF. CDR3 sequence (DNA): TGTACCTGGAACCGGGCCCAGACGGGGGAGCAGTACTTC.

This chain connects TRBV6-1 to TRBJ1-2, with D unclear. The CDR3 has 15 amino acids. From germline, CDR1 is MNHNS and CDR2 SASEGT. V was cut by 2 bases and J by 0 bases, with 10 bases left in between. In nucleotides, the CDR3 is TGTGCCAGCAGTGAAAAGATCCCAGCTAACTATGGCTACACCTTC. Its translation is CASSEKIPANYGYTF.

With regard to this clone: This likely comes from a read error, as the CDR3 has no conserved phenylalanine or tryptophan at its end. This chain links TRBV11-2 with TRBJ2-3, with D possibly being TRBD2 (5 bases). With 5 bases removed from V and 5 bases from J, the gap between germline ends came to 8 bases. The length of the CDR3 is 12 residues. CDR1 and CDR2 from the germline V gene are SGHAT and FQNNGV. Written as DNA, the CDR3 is TGTGCCAGCAGCCTAGCCGAAGATACGCAGTATCTT. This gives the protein CASSLAEDTQYL.

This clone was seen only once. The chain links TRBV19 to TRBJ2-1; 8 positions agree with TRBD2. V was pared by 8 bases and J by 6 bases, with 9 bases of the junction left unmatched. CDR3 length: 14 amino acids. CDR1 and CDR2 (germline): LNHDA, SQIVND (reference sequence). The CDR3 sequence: CASESGRGPNEQFF. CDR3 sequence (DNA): TGTGCCAGTGAAAGCGGGAGAGGGCCCAATGAGCAGTTCTTC.

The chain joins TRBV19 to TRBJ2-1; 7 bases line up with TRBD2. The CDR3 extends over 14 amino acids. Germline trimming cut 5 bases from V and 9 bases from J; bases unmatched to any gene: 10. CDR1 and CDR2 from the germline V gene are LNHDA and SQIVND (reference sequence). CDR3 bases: TGTGCCAGTAGTCTGGCGGGAGTAGGCGTTGAGCAGTTCTTC. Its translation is CASSLAGVGVEQFF.

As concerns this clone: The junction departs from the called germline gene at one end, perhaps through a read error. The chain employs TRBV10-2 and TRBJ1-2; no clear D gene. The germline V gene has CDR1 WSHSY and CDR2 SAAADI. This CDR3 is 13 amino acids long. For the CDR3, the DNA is TGCGCCAGCAGTGAATTAGGGTCCAGCGGCTACATTTTC. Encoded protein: CASSELGSSGYIF.

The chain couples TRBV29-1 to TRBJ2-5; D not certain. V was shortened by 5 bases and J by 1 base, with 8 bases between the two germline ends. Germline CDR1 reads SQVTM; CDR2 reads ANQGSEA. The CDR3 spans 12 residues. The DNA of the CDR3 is TGCAGCGTTTTTGACTCCCAAGAGACCCAGTACTTC. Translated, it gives CSVFDSQETQYF.

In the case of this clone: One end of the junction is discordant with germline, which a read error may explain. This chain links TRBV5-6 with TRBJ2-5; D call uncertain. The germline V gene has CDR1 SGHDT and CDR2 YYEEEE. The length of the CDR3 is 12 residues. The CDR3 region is CANSLSSGPRYF. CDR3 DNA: TGTGCCAACAGCTTGTCCTCGGGTCCCCGGTACTTC. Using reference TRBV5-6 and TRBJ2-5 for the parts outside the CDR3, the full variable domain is DAGVTQSPTHLIKTRGQQVTLRCSPKSGHDTVSWYQQALGQGPQFIFQYYEEEERQRGNFPDRFSGHQFPNYSSELNVNALLLGDSALYLCANSLSSGPRYFGPGTRLLVL.